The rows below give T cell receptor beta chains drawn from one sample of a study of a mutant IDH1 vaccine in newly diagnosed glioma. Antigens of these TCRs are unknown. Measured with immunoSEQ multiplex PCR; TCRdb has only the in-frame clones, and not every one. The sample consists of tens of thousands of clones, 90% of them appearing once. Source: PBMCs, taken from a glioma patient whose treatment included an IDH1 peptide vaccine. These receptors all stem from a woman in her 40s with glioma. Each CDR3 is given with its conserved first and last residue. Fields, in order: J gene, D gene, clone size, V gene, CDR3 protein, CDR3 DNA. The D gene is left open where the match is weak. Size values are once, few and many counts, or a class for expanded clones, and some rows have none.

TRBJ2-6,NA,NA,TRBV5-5,CASSYHVGASGANVLTF,TGTGCCAGCAGCTATCACGTAGGGGCGTCTGGGGCCAACGTCCTGACTTTC
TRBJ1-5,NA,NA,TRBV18,CASSPSVGGREAQPQHF,TGTGCCAGCTCACCAAGTGTCGGGGGGCGCGAAGCTCAGCCCCAGCATTTT
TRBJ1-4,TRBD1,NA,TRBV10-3,CAIRLDRAYEKLFF,TGTGCCATCAGGTTGGACAGGGCATATGAAAAACTGTTTTTT
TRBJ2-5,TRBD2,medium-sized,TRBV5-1,CASSYGWSGGAETQYF,TGCGCCAGCAGCTACGGCTGGAGCGGGGGGGCGGAGACCCAGTACTTC
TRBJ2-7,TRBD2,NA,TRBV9,CASSAGLAGANYEQYF,TGTGCCAGCAGCGCCGGACTAGCGGGAGCGAACTACGAGCAGTACTTC
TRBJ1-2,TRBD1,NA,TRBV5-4,CASSLTGAGNYGYTF,TGTGCCAGCAGCTTGACAGGGGCGGGAAACTATGGCTACACCTTC
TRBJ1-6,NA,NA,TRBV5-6,CASSMVANSPLHF,TGTGCCAGCAGCATGGTCGCGAATTCACCCCTCCACTTT
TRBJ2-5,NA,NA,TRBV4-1,CASSQGGIQETQYF,TGCGCCAGCAGCCAAGGAGGGATCCAAGAGACCCAGTACTTC
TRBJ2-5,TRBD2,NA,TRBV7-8,CASSSGAAGGEETQYF,TGTGCCAGCAGCTCGGGGGCAGCGGGAGGGGAAGAGACCCAGTACTTC
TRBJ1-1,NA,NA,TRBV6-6,CASSLVMNTEAFF,TGTGCCAGCAGTCTGGTTATGAACACTGAAGCTTTCTTT
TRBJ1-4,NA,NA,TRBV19,CASSQSLAGAGKLFF,TGTGCCAGTAGTCAATCATTGGCCGGGGCGGGGAAACTGTTTTTT
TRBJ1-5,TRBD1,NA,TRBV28,CASSWPGGTNQPQHF,TGTGCCAGCAGTTGGCCAGGGGGGACCAATCAGCCCCAGCATTTT
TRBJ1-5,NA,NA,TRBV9,CASSPRTANQPQHF,TGTGCCAGCAGCCCGCGGACGGCCAATCAGCCCCAGCATTTT
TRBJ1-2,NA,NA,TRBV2,CASTPTGAGREGYTF,TGTGCCAGCACCCCCACGGGGGCCGGTCGGGAGGGCTACACCTTC
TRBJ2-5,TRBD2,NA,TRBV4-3,CASSLGLRETQYF,TGCGCCAGCAGCCTGGGACTACGGGAGACCCAGTACTTC
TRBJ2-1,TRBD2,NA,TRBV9,CASSARLANEQFF,TGTGCCAGCAGCGCGCGACTAGCTAATGAGCAGTTCTTC
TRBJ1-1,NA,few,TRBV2,CASSDSLNTEAFF,TGTGCCAGCAGTGATAGCCTGAACACTGAAGCTTTCTTT
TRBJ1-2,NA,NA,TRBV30,CAWSEGQVGGYTF,TGTGCCTGGAGTGAGGGGCAGGTAGGCGGCTACACCTTC
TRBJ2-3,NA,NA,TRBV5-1,CASSLRQTTDTQYF,TGCGCCAGCAGCCTCAGACAGACGACAGATACGCAGTATTTT
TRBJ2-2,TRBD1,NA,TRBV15,CATSRKGTGGTTGELFF,TGTGCCACCAGCAGAAAGGGGACAGGGGGGACCACCGGGGAGCTGTTTTTT
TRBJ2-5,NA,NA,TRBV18,CASSPRGAGETQYF,TGTGCCAGCTCACCACGAGGGGCGGGAGAGACCCAGTACTTC
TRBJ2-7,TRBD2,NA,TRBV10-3,CAISEGGGAYEQYF,TGTGCCATCAGTGAGGGCGGGGGGGCGTACGAGCAGTACTTC
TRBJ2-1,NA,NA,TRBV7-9,CATIKGSYNEQFF,TGTGCCACAATTAAGGGCTCCTACAATGAGCAGTTCTTC
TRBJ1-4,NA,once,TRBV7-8,CASSLALQQAKREKLFF,TGTGCCAGCAGCTTAGCGCTTCAACAGGCCAAGAGGGAAAAACTGTTTTTT
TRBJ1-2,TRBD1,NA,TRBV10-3,CAISDSGTVANYGYTF,TGTGCCATCAGTGATTCCGGGACAGTAGCTAACTATGGCTACACCTTC
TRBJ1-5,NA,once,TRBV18,CASSPGGDQPQHF,TGTGCCAGCTCACCAGGCGGGGATCAGCCCCAGCATTTT
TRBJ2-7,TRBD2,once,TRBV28,CASSQPGTSVFEQYF,TGTGCCAGCAGTCAGCCGGGGACTAGCGTTTTCGAGCAGTACTTC
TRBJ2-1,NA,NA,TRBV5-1,CASSFIWGDEQFF,TGCGCCAGCAGCTTTATCTGGGGTGATGAGCAGTTCTTC
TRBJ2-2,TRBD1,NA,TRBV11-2,CASSRTGGPGELFF,TGTGCCAGCAGCCGGACAGGGGGCCCCGGGGAGCTGTTTTTT
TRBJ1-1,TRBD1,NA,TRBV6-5,CASSYSAQGELFF,TGTGCCAGCAGTTACTCGGCCCAGGGGGAACTCTTCTTT
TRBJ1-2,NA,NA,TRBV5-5,CASSSAPRTAYGYTF,TGTGCCAGCAGCTCAGCACCCCGGACAGCGTATGGCTACACCTTC
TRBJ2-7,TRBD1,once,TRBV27,CASSLYRTGDPSQQYF,TGTGCCAGCAGTTTATACCGGACAGGCGACCCTAGTCAGCAGTACTTC
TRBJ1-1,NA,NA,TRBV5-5,CASRPPVGGNTEAFF,TGTGCCAGCAGGCCGCCTGTGGGAGGGAACACTGAAGCTTTCTTT
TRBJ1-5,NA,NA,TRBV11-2,CASSLGAPSNQPQHF,TGTGCCAGCAGCTTAGGAGCACCGAGCAATCAGCCCCAGCATTTT
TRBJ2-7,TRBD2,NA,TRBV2,CAILLAESSYEQYF,TGTGCCATCCTACTAGCGGAAAGCTCCTACGAGCAGTACTTC
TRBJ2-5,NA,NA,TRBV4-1,CASSSLQGQETQYF,TGCGCCAGCAGCTCACTACAGGGACAAGAGACCCAGTACTTC
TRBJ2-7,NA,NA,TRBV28,CASSQTGPYEQYF,TGTGCCAGCAGTCAAACAGGGCCCTACGAGCAGTACTTC
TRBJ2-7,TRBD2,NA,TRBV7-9,CASSQGLAGAEQYF,TGTGCCAGCAGTCAAGGACTAGCGGGAGCCGAGCAGTACTTC
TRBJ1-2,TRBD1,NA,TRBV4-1,CASRSRDRGATWYGYTF,TGCGCCAGCAGGTCTCGGGACAGGGGCGCAACCTGGTATGGCTACACCTTC
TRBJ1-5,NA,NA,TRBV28,CASSLDGNQPQHF,TGTGCCAGCAGTTTGGATGGCAATCAGCCCCAGCATTTT
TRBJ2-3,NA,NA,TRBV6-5,CASSYSGQGGPDTQYF,TGTGCCAGCAGTTACTCGGGGCAGGGTGGCCCAGATACGCAGTATTTT
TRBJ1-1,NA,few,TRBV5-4,CASSLRGSGTEAFF,TGTGCCAGCAGCTTGAGAGGGTCGGGCACTGAAGCTTTCTTT
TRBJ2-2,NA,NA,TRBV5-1,CASSLLDMNTGELFF,TGCGCCAGCAGCTTGCTAGATATGAACACCGGGGAGCTGTTTTTT
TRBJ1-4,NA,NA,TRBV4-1,CASSQDAPEKLFF,TGCGCCAGCAGCCAAGATGCCCCGGAAAAACTGTTTTTT
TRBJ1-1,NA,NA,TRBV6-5,CASSYSRDIRGRVFF,TGTGCCAGCAGTTACTCCCGCGATATCAGGGGCCGGGTGTTCTTT
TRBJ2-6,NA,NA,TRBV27,CASTRVGPGGANVLTF,TGTGCCAGCACCCGTGTTGGGCCTGGGGGGGCCAACGTCCTGACTTTC